The T cell receptor beta chain described here comes from a study of T cells in Graves' hyperthyroidism and ophthalmopathy. General study results and limits: Blood samples included most of the expanded thyroid clonotypes exceeding 0.001.

Trimming took 5 bases from V and 10 from J; bases not matched to a gene: 8. The CDR3 contains 12 residues. CDR1 and CDR2 (germline): DFQATT, SNEGSKA (reference sequence). Worth noting for this clonotype: Its target is not known.

The CDR3 regions of TCR beta were amplified from RNA transcripts. When the TCR CDR3 underwent first-round RT-PCR, the HTBI primer set was used. MiXCR, applied by TCRdb to the multiplex PCR reads, yields one record per CDR3 protein. This sample has approximately 590,000 distinct CDR3 sequences, with 46% found just once. Reasons for excluding patients were uncontrolled infection, other autoimmune disease, pregnancy or lactation. Sequenced: peripheral blood or thyroid tissue (not recorded which). This sequence was found in a woman younger than 30 with Graves' hyperthyroidism. The chain links TRBV20-1 to TRBJ1-1; 9 nucleotides match TRBD1. In nucleotides, the CDR3 is TGCAGTGCTTCCCGGACAGGGGATAGAGCTTTCTTT. Its protein product is CSASRTGDRAFF.